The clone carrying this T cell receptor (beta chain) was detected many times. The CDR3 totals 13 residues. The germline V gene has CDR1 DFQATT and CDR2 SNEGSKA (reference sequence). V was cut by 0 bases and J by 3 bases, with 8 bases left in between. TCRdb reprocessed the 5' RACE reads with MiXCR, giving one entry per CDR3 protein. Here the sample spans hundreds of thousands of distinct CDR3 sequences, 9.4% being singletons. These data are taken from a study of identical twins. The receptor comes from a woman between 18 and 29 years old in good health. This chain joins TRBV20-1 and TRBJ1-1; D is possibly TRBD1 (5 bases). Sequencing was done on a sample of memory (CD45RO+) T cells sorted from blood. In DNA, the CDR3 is TGCAGTGCTAGAGATTGGGGGGACACTGAAGCTTTCTTT. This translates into CSARDWGDTEAFF.